This is a list of T cell receptor beta chains from one sample in a study of blood T cell repertoires in COVID-19. TCRdb keeps only in-frame clones here, not all; method: immunoSEQ multiplex PCR. The sample yields 150,000 to 200,000 clones, 65% to 85% seen once. Sequenced sample: PBMCs or T cells enriched from blood (not recorded which). Receptors originate from an older woman who had recovered from COVID-19. The CDR3 runs from the conserved cysteine through the conserved F or W. A D gene is named only where the DNA matches it firmly. Clone size is given for some rows only: seen once, a few or many times, or a class if the clone is expanded.

d_gene	j_gene	v_gene	abundance	CDR3nt	CDR3aa
TRBD1	TRBJ1-3	TRBV5-1	few	TGCGCCAGCAGCTTGACAGGGGCCCCGGGAGGAAACACCATATATTTT	CASSLTGAPGGNTIYF
TRBD2	TRBJ2-7	TRBV19	.	TGTGCCAGTAGTCTTCAGCGGGGGCAATCGTACGAGCAGTACTTC	CASSLQRGQSYEQYF
.	TRBJ1-1	TRBV7-2	.	TGTGCCAGCAGCGCCCTTCCGGGGTCATCAGAAGCTTTCTTT	CASSALPGSSEAFF
TRBD1	TRBJ2-7	TRBV28	.	TGTGCCTCACATTCCCCGGGACAGGGTAACGAGCAGTACTTC	CASHSPGQGNEQYF
TRBD2	TRBJ2-3	TRBV6-6	.	TGTGCCAGCACTACAGCGGGAGAAACAGATACGCAGTATTTT	CASTTAGETDTQYF
TRBD1	TRBJ1-5	TRBV2	.	TGTGCCAGCAGCAGGGGGGACAGCCCTAATCAGCCCCAGCATTTT	CASSRGDSPNQPQHF
.	TRBJ1-1	TRBV28	.	TGTGCCAGCAGTGACACCCTAAGGGCTTTCTTT	CASSDTLRAFF
.	TRBJ2-6	TRBV7-8	.	TGTGCCAGCAGCCCCATCACGGGACACAATTCTGGGGCCAACGTCCTGACTTTC	CASSPITGHNSGANVLTF
TRBD1	TRBJ1-3	TRBV7-2	.	TGTGCCAGCAGCCAACAGGGGAGCGGAAACACCATATATTTT	CASSQQGSGNTIYF
.	TRBJ2-1	TRBV5-4	.	TGTGCCAGCAGCAAGGGACTGGGGGAGGATGAGCAGTTCTTC	CASSKGLGEDEQFF
TRBD1	TRBJ2-3	TRBV7-3	.	TGTGCCAGCAGCTCAACCGGGACAGGGGTCACAGATACGCAGTATTTT	CASSSTGTGVTDTQYF
TRBD2	TRBJ2-5	TRBV6-5	.	TGTGCCAGCAGAACTAGCGGGGGGGAGACCCAGTACTTC	CASRTSGGETQYF
.	TRBJ1-1	TRBV18	.	TGTGCCAGCTCACCCGGACAGTCGGGGAACACTGAAGCTTTCTTT	CASSPGQSGNTEAFF
.	TRBJ2-5	TRBV30	.	TGTGCCTGGAGTGTACGACTGCGCGGGGAGACCCAGTACTTC	CAWSVRLRGETQYF
.	TRBJ1-5	TRBV5-1	few	TGCGCCAGCGCCTCCGAAGTAGATCAGCCCCAGCATTTT	CASASEVDQPQHF
TRBD1	TRBJ1-1	TRBV18	.	TGTGCCAGCTCACGGAGCCGGGACAGCCGCGGGAACACTGAAGCTTTCTTT	CASSRSRDSRGNTEAFF
.	TRBJ2-7	TRBV27	.	TGTGCCAGCAGTTCCCCTGGGGGACTTGCCTACGAGCAGTACTTC	CASSSPGGLAYEQYF
.	TRBJ2-7	TRBV28	.	TGTGCCAGCAGCCCAGGCCCCACCTACGAGCAGTACTTC	CASSPGPTYEQYF
TRBD2	TRBJ2-1	TRBV9	.	TGTGCCAGCAGCGATAGCGGGTGGCCGTCTGATGAGCAGTTCTTC	CASSDSGWPSDEQFF
TRBD1	TRBJ1-1	TRBV19	.	TGTGCCAGCGGGACAGGGTTAACTGAAGCTTTCTTT	CASGTGLTEAFF
TRBD1	TRBJ1-4	TRBV19	few	TGTGCCAGCAACCAGGGGGCCTTGGAAAAACTGTTTTTT	CASNQGALEKLFF
.	TRBJ1-1	TRBV28	few	TGTGCCAGCAGGCGGGGGCAGGGAAGGACTGAAGCTTTCTTT	CASRRGQGRTEAFF
TRBD1	TRBJ1-5	TRBV28	.	TGTGCCAGCAGTGCCGACAGGGGGCGAAATCAGCCCCAGCATTTT	CASSADRGRNQPQHF
TRBD1	TRBJ1-1	TRBV24-1	.	TGTGCCACCAGTGAGAGGGGGACAGGGGCCGCTTTCTTT	CATSERGTGAAFF
TRBD1	TRBJ2-7	TRBV28	.	TGTGCCAGCCGAACCGGGACAGGGGGCCGCGAGCAGTACTTC	CASRTGTGGREQYF
TRBD1	TRBJ1-3	TRBV5-1	.	TGCGCCAGCAGCCTGACAGGGGGCATTTACGGAAACACCATATATTTT	CASSLTGGIYGNTIYF
.	TRBJ2-6	TRBV6-1	.	TGTGCCAGCAGTGACTTCGACAGTCGTTGGGCCAACGTCCTGACTTTC	CASSDFDSRWANVLTF
.	TRBJ2-7	TRBV4-1	few	TGCGCCAGCAGCCGATCGATAGCGGAGGAGCAGTACTTC	CASSRSIAEEQYF
TRBD1	TRBJ1-6	TRBV11-2	once	TGTGCCAGCAGCTTCCGTATCCAGACAGGGGGCAATTCACCCCTCCACTTT	CASSFRIQTGGNSPLHF
TRBD1	TRBJ2-7	TRBV11-2	.	TGTGCCAGCACCAGGACAGGGAAACCCTACGAGCAGTACTTC	CASTRTGKPYEQYF
.	TRBJ2-7	TRBV29-1	.	TGCAGCGTTGGGGCAGGGCCCAGCTACGAGCAGTACTTC	CSVGAGPSYEQYF
.	TRBJ2-6	TRBV4-1	few	TGCGCCAGCAGCCAAGGAACAGCCTCTGGGGCCAACGTCCTGACTTTC	CASSQGTASGANVLTF
TRBD1	TRBJ1-2	TRBV11-2	.	TGTGCCAGCAGCACCGACAGGGTTGGCTACACCTTC	CASSTDRVGYTF
.	TRBJ1-1	TRBV5-1	.	TGCGCCAGCAGCTTGGGAGCCGCTATCCGAAACACTGAAGCTTTCTTT	CASSLGAAIRNTEAFF
TRBD2	TRBJ2-7	TRBV6-6	once	TGTGCCAGCAACCTAGCGGGGGGCCGCTACGAGCAGTACTTC	CASNLAGGRYEQYF
.	TRBJ1-4	TRBV15	.	TGTGCCACCAGCTCCGCAGGGGCCCGTAATGAAAAACTGTTTTTT	CATSSAGARNEKLFF
TRBD1	TRBJ2-7	TRBV6-1	once	TGTGCCAGCAGTGATTCCGGGACAGGGCGATACGAGCAGTACTTC	CASSDSGTGRYEQYF
.	TRBJ1-4	TRBV4-2	few	TGTGCCAGCAGCCAAGAGGGGGCACCTAATGAAAAACTGTTTTTT	CASSQEGAPNEKLFF
TRBD2	TRBJ2-7	TRBV10-3	.	TGTGCCGGGTCTAGCGGGAGCATCGAGCAGTACTTC	CAGSSGSIEQYF
TRBD1	TRBJ1-2	TRBV4-1	once	TGCGCCAGCAGCCTTTACGTAGGGCAGGGGGCGTTTGGCTACACCTTC	CASSLYVGQGAFGYTF
.	TRBJ2-2	TRBV5-1	many	TGCGCCAGCAGCCCCCGGGGCAGGGGTGTAACCGGGGAGCTGTTTTTT	CASSPRGRGVTGELFF
.	TRBJ1-2	TRBV18	.	TGTGCCAGCTCCCCACCGGGACATCCCAATGGCTACACCTTC	CASSPPGHPNGYTF
TRBD1	TRBJ1-2	TRBV27	.	TGTGCCAGCAGTTTATTTGGGACAGGGGTGGGCTACACCTTC	CASSLFGTGVGYTF
TRBD2	TRBJ2-1	TRBV25-1	few	TGTGCCAGCAGTGAAGAAATCGTAGCGGGCCCGTACAATGAGCAGTTCTTC	CASSEEIVAGPYNEQFF
.	TRBJ1-1	TRBV6-5	.	TGTGCCAGCGGAGACCCCCCGACGACCACTGAAGCTTTCTTT	CASGDPPTTTEAFF
.	TRBJ2-3	TRBV5-1	.	TGCGCCAGCAGCCCAGGGGAAAGAGCAGATACGCAGTATTTT	CASSPGERADTQYF
TRBD2	TRBJ2-1	TRBV5-1	.	TGCGCCAGCAGCTTGGGGCTAGCGGAAAACAATGAGCAGTTCTTC	CASSLGLAENNEQFF
.	TRBJ1-4	TRBV7-8	.	TGTGCCAGCAGTCCACGGAGGGAATTAACGAGTCGTGAAAAACTGTTTTTT	CASSPRRELTSREKLFF
.	TRBJ2-3	TRBV7-2	.	TGTGCCAGCAGCTTAGCGACTACAGATACGCAGTATTTT	CASSLATTDTQYF
TRBD2	TRBJ2-2	TRBV27	.	TGTGCCAGCAGCCCACGTCGGACTAGCGGGACCACTAACACCGGGGAGCTGTTTTTT	CASSPRRTSGTTNTGELFF
.	TRBJ1-6	TRBV6-5	.	TGTGCCAGCAGGGTGGACAGCTCCTATAATTCACCCCTCCACTTT	CASRVDSSYNSPLHF
.	TRBJ2-1	TRBV5-4	.	TGTGCCAGCAGCCTCCCCCGCGGGGATGAGCAGTTCTTC	CASSLPRGDEQFF
.	TRBJ1-4	TRBV9	.	TGTGCCAGCAGCGTAGATCCAGGGCTTAATGAAAAACTGTTTTTT	CASSVDPGLNEKLFF
.	TRBJ2-7	TRBV5-1	.	TGCGCCAGCAGCCTAGGAAAGGGAGTGTACGAGCAGTACTTC	CASSLGKGVYEQYF
TRBD2	TRBJ2-1	TRBV27	.	TGTGCCAGCAGTCTCTACTTCGGGACTAGCGAAGCAAATGAGCAGTTCTTC	CASSLYFGTSEANEQFF